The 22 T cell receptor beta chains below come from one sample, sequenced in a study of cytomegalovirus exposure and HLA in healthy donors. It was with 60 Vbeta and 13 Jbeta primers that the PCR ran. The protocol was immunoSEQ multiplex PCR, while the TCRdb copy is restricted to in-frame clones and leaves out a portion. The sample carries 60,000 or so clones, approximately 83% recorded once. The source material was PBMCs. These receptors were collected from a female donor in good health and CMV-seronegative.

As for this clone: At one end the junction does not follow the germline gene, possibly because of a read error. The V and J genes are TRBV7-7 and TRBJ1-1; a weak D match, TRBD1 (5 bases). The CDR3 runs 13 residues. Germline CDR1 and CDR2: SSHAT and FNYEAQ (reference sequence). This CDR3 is CASSAKRGTEAFF. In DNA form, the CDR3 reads TGTGCTAGCAGCGCCAAGCGGGGGACTGAAGCTTTCTTT.

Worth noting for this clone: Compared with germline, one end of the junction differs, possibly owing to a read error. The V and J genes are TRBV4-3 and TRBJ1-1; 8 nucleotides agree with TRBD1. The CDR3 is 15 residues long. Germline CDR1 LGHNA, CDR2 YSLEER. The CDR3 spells CASSQGTGKNSEAFF. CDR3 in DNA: TGCGCCAGCAGCCAAGGGACAGGGAAGAACTCTGAAGCTTTCTTT.

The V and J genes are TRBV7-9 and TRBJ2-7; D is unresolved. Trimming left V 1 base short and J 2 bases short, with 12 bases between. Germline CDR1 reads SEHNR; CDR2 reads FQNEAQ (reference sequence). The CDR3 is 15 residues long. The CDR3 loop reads CASSLGIERTYEQYF. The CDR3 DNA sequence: TGTGCCAGCAGCTTAGGTATAGAACGAACCTACGAGCAGTACTTC.

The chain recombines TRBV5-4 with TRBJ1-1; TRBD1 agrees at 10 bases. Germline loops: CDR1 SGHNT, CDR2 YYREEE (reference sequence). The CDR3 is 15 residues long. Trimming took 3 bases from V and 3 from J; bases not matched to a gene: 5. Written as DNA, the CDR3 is TGTGCCAGCAGCTCCCGGACAGGGGGTGACACTGAAGCTTTCTTT. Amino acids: CASSSRTGGDTEAFF.

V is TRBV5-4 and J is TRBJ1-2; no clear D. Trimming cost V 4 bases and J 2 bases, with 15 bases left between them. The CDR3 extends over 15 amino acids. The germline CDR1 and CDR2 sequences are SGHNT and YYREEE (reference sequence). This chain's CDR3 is CASSPTLGGNYGYTF. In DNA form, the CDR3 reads TGTGCCAGCAGCCCAACTTTAGGCGGGAACTATGGCTACACCTTC.

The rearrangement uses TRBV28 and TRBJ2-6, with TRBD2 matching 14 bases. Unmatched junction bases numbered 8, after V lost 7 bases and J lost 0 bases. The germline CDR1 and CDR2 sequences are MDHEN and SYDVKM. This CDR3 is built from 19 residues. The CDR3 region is CASTTGLAGVPSGANVLTF. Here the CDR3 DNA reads TGTGCCAGCACCACGGGACTAGCGGGAGTTCCCTCTGGGGCCAACGTCCTGACTTTC.

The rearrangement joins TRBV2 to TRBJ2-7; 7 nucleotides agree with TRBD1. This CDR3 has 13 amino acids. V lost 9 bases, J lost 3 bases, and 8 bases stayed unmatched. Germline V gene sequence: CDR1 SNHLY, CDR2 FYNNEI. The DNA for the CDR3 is TGTGCCAGTGACAGAGGGACAGACTACGAGCAGTACTTC. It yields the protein CASDRGTDYEQYF. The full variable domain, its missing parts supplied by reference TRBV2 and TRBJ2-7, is EPEVTQTPSHQVTQMGQEVILRCVPISNHLYFYWYRQILGQKVEFLVSFYNNEISEKSEIFDDQFSVERPDGSNFTLKIRSTKLEDSAMYFCASDRGTDYEQYFGPGTRLTVT.

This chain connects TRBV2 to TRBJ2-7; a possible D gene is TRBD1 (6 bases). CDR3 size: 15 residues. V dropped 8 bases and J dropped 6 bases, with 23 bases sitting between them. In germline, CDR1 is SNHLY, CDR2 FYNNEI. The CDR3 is CASREGWTEGAEQYF. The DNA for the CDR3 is TGTGCCAGCCGAGAAGGGTGGACAGAAGGAGCCGAGCAGTACTTC.

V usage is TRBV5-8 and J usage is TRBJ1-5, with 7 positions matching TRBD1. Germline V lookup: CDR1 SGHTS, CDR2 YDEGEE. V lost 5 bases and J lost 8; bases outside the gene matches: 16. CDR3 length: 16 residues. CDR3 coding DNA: TGTGCCAGCAGTAAATCCGGGACAGCAGCTTGGGAGCCCCAGCATTTT. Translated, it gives CASSKSGTAAWEPQHF.

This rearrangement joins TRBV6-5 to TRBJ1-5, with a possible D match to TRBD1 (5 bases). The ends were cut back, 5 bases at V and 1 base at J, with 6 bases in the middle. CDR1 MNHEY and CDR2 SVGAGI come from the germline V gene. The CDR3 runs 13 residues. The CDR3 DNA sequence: TGTGCCAGCAGTAGACAGAGCAATCAGCCCCAGCATTTT. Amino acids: CASSRQSNQPQHF.

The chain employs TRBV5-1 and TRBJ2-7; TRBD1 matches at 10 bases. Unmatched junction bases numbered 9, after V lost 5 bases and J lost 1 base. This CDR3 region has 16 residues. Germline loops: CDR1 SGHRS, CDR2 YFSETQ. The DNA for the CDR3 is TGCGCCAGCAGGCGTACGCCGGGACAGGGGTCCTACGAGCAGTACTTC. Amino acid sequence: CASRRTPGQGSYEQYF.

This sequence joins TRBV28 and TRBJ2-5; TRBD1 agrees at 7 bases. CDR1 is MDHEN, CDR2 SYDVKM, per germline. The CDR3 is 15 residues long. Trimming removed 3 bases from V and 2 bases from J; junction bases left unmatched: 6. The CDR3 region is CASSLVQGIQETQYF. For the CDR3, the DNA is TGTGCCAGCAGTTTGGTACAGGGGATACAAGAGACCCAGTACTTC.

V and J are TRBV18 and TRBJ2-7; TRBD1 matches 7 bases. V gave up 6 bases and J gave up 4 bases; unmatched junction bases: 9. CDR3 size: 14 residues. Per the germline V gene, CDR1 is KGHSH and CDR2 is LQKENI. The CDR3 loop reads CASSPDREIYEQYF. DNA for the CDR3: TGTGCCAGCTCCCCCGACAGGGAAATTTACGAGCAGTACTTC.

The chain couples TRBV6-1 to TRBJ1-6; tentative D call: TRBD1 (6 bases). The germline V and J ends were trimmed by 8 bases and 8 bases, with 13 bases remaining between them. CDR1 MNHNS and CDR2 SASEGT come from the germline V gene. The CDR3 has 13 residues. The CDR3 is CASLQKGDSPLHF. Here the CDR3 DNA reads TGTGCCAGCCTACAAAAGGGGGATTCACCCCTCCACTTT.

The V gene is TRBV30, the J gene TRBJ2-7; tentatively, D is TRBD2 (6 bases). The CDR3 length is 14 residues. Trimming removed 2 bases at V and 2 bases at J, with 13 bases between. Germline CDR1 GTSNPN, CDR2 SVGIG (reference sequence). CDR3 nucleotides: TGTGCCTGGAGTACCAGGAGGGTAACCTACGAGCAGTACTTC. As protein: CAWSTRRVTYEQYF. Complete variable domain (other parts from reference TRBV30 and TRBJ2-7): SQTIHQWPATLVQPVGSPLSLECTVEGTSNPNLYWYRQAAGRGLQLLFYSVGIGQISSEVPQNLSASRPQDRQFILSSKKLLLSDSGFYLCAWSTRRVTYEQYFGPGTRLTVT.

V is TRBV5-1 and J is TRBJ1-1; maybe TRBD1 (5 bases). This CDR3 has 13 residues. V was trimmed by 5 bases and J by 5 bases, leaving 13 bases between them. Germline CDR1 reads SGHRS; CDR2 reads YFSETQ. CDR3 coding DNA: TGCGCCAGCAGACCTCGGGGGGGGACTGAAGCTTTCTTT. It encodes CASRPRGGTEAFF.

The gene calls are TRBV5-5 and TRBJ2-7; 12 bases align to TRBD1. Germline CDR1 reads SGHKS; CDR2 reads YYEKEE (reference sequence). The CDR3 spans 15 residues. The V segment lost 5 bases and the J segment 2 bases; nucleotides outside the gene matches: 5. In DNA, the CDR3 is TGTGCCAGCAGACCCGGGACAGGGGGCCCCTACGAGCAGTACTTC. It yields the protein CASRPGTGGPYEQYF.

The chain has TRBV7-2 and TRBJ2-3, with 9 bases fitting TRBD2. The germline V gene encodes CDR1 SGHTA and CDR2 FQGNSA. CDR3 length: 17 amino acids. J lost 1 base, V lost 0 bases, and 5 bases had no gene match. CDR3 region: CASSLALTSGRTDTQYF. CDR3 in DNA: TGTGCCAGCAGCTTAGCGCTGACTAGCGGACGCACAGATACGCAGTATTTT.

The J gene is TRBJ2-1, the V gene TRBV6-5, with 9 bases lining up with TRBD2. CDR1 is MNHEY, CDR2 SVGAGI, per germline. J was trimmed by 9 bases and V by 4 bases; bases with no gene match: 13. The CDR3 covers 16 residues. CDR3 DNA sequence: TGTGCCAGCAGTTCAACCGGGACTAGCTCGGTGGGTGAGCAGTTCTTC. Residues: CASSSTGTSSVGEQFF.

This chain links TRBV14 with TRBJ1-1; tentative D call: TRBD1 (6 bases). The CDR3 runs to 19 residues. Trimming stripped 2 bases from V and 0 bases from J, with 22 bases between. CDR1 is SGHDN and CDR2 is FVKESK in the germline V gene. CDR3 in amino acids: CASSQTQGFGRGVNTEAFF. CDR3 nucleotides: TGTGCCAGCAGCCAAACCCAGGGGTTTGGTCGTGGGGTGAACACTGAAGCTTTCTTT.

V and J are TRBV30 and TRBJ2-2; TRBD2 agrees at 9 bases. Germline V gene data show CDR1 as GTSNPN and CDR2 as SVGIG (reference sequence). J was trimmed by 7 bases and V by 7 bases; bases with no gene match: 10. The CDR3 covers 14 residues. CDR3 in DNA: TGTGCCTTGGCCCGACTAGCGGTGGACGGGGAGCTGTTTTTT. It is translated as CALARLAVDGELFF.

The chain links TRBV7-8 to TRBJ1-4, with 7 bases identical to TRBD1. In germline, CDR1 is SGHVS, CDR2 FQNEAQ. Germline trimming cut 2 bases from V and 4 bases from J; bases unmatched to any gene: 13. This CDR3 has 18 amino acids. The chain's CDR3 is CASSLTLKGTVYNEKLFF. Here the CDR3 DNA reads TGTGCCAGCAGCTTAACTCTCAAGGGGACAGTTTATAATGAAAAACTGTTTTTT.